The subject of this entry is one TCR beta chain. The table lists this clone with a count of one. This clone's antigen is unknown. Base quality data are lacking; no much larger clone is found one base away. The immunoSEQ Assay, a bias-controlled multiplex PCR, was used to amplify TCRbeta CDR3 regions from genomic DNA. Per the original workflow: The number of nucleated cells in each sample was estimated by amplification of reference gene primers within the assay. To quantify the absolute abundance of each unique TCRbeta CDR3 rearrangement, sequence reads were collapsed and filtered. For each sample, productive Simpson clonality was calculated as the square root of Simpson's diversity index over productive rearrangements. Not all clones reach the TCRdb copy of this immuneACCESS table, which keeps in-frame sequences only. Checked studies attribute under half of the gap to unresolved V genes and leave the rest unexplained. V and J calls and clone size come straight from that table; D and trimming were deduced from the DNA. The sample yields about 130,000 clones; more than 85% were counted once. The ten largest clones capture more than 15% of the sample.

This sample was taken from a study of blood T cell repertoires in COVID-19 (dated by TCRdb to the early 2020s). For context, the study as a whole: Collaborator samples came from the United States, Italy and Spain and covered acute and convalescent phases of COVID-19. The samples were drawn from two sources: the first 160 participants of the ongoing ImmuneRACE study, and approximately 1,300 subjects contributed by 6 global collaborators. Subjects who had been exposed to COVID-19, were actively infected with it, or had recovered from it provided the deeply sampled blood TCRbeta repertoires that made up the dataset. A de-identified subject ID, COVID-19 status, age in years and sex were almost always included in the sample metadata. HLA class I and class II types, where available, came from metadata supplied by the sample provider rather than from assay-based typing. The prospective study material was composed of cDNA or gDNA derived from T cells, B-cell-depleted T cells, or PBMCs. A freely available public database, intended as a resource for researchers studying the immune response to SARS-CoV-2, is where the repertoires were released. General study outcomes and caveats: How much clinical and demographic metadata was included differed by source and by participant, and the metadata was provided uncurated.

V is trimmed back by 5 bases and J by 3 bases, and the junction contains 8 bases that no gene match accounts for. The CDR3 runs 15 residues from the cysteine to the phenylalanine. CDR3 DNA is the only sequence kept; it has 45 bases, read in frame from the first base. The CDR1 and CDR2 encoded by the germline V gene (reference sequence) are MNHNY and SVGAGI. Collaborating institutions collected whole blood in K2EDTA tubes following their own protocols. For TCRbeta analysis, collaborators shipped samples as frozen whole blood, isolated PBMCs, or DNA extracted from either of those sample types. The chain couples TRBV6-6 to TRBJ1-1, with 8 bases matching TRBD1. The sequenced sample was peripheral blood. The source of this sequence is a man aged 45 to 65 with active or convalescent COVID-19. The CDR3 has the sequence CASSQQGEGYTEAFF. The nucleotide sequence reads as follows: TGTGCCAGCAGTCAACAGGGGGAAGGTTACACTGAAGCTTTCTTT.